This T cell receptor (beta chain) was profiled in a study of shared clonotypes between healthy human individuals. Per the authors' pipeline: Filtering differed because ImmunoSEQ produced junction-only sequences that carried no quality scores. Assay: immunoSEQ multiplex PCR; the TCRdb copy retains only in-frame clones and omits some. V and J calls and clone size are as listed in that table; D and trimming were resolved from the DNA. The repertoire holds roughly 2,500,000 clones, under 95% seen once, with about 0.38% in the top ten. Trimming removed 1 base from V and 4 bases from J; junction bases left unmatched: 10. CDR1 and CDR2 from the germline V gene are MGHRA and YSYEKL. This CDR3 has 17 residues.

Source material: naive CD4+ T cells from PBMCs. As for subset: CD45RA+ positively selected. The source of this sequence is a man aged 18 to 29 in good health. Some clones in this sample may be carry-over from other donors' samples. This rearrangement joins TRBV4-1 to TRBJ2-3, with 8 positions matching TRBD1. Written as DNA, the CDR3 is TGCGCCAGCAGCCAAGGGAGACAGGGGCGAGGCGCAGATACGCAGTATTTT. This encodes CASSQGRQGRGADTQYF.